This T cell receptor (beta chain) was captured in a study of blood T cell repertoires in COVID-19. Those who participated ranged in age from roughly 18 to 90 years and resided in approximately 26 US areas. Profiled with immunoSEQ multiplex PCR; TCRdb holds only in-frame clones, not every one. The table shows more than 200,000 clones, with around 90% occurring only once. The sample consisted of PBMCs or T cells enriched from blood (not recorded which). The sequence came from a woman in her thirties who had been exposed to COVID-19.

For the CDR3, the DNA is TGTGCCAGCAGCTTGGGGGTAAACAGGGGAGGTCACGAGCAGTACTTC. Translating it yields CASSLGVNRGGHEQYF. The rearrangement joins TRBV7-9 to TRBJ2-7; D might be TRBD1 (7 bases). The V gene's germline CDR1 is SEHNR and CDR2 FQNEAQ (reference sequence). Trimming removed 3 bases from V and 5 bases from J, with 20 bases in between. The CDR3 sequence is 16 residues long.